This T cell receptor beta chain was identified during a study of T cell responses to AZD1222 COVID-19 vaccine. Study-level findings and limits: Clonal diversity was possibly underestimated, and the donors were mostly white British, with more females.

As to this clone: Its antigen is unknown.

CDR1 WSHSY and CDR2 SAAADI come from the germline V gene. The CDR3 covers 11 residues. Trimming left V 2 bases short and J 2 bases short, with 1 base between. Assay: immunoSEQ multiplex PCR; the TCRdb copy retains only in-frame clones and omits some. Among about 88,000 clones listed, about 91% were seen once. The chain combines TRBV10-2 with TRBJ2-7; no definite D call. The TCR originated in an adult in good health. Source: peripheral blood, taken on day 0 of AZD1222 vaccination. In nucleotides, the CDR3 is TGCGCCAGCAGTGAGGCCTACGAGCAGTACTTC. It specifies CASSEAYEQYF.